This record concerns one T cell receptor beta chain sequence. Its target is not known. The data originate from a study of cytomegalovirus exposure and HLA in healthy donors. CDR3 length: 17 amino acids. The germline V gene encodes CDR1 PRHDT and CDR2 FYEKMQ (reference sequence). Trimming took 1 base from V and 4 from J, leaving 17 bases between them. TCRdb's copy holds only in-frame clones and misses some; the assay was immunoSEQ multiplex PCR. The sample contains about 260,000 clones, about nine tenths of which appear only once. Study-level points and caveats: Rare TCR sequences predominated, though certain public TCRs were found in many donors.

This receptor was obtained from a woman aged 30 to 39 in good health and CMV-seronegative. Sequencing input: PBMCs. The J gene is TRBJ2-1, the V gene TRBV13; D perhaps matches TRBD1 (5 bases). The CDR3 DNA reads TGTGCCAGCAGCTTAGTTCGCCCGGCAGGGTGGTACAATGAGCAGTTCTTC. Amino acids: CASSLVRPAGWYNEQFF. Full variable domain (missing parts from reference TRBV13 and TRBJ2-1): AAGVIQSPRHLIKEKRETATLKCYPIPRHDTVYWYQQGPGQDPQFLISFYEKMQSDKGSIPDRFSAQQFSDYHSELNMSSLELGDSALYFCASSLVRPAGWYNEQFFGPGTRLTVL.